The source of this T cell receptor beta chain is a study of T cells in Graves' hyperthyroidism and ophthalmopathy. Study-level background: Once the initial diagnosis was made, peripheral blood was obtained before any treatment. Study conclusions and caveats: With a median lead of roughly 6.2 months before onset, the model predicted ophthalmopathy. Ophthalmopathy and stable hyperthyroidism were told apart by a 13 V-J model.

Diagnostic assessment was based on clinical symptoms, serum thyroxine and TRAb, thyroid ultrasound and orbital computed tomography. The CDR3 regions of TCR beta were amplified from RNA transcripts. TCR CDR3 underwent first-round RT-PCR with the HTBI primer set. TCRdb re-called the multiplex PCR reads with MiXCR, one entry per CDR3 protein. The top ten hold 11% of the sample, which has 450,000 to 550,000 distinct CDR3 sequences, approximately 24% seen once. This clonotype has only a few counts. Antigen specificity is unknown. Germline loops: CDR1 SEHNR, CDR2 FQNEAQ (reference sequence). The V end lost 1 base, the J end lost 2 bases, and 4 bases lay between the germline ends. The CDR3 is 13 amino acids.

This clonotype originated in a woman aged 30 to 39 with Graves' ophthalmopathy. This chain joins TRBV7-9 and TRBJ2-3; no reliable D call. Sequenced sample: blood. CDR3 DNA sequence: TGTGCCAGCAGCTTAGGTTTCACAGATACGCAGTATTTT. Protein: CASSLGFTDTQYF. Filled out from reference TRBV7-9 and TRBJ2-3, the complete variable domain reads DTGVSQNPRHKITKRGQNVTFRCDPISEHNRLYWYRQTLGQGPEFLTYFQNEAQLEKSRLLSDRFSAERPKGSFSTLEIQRTEQGDSAMYLCASSLGFTDTQYFGPGTRLTVL.